A selection of T cell receptor beta chains follows, all from one sample in a study of identical twins. TCRdb ran MiXCR on the 5' RACE reads and lists one entry per CDR3 protein. Among 350,000 to 500,000 distinct CDR3 sequences listed, approximately 17% were seen once. What was sequenced was naive T cells sorted from blood. Receptors originate from a man in his fifties in good health. Both conserved end residues are part of each CDR3. D genes are given only for firm matches. Clone size is not always given. Where it is, it says once, few, many or a class for expanded clones.

many | TRBJ2-7 | TRBV9 | TRBD1 | TGTGCCAGCAGCGGGGGGACAGGGGGGTCTTACGAGCAGTACTTC | CASSGGTGGSYEQYF
NA | TRBJ2-1 | TRBV4-3 | TRBD2 | TGCGCCAGCAGCCAAGGCGACCCCGAGCGGGGGGACTGGAATGAGCAGTTCTTC | CASSQGDPERGDWNEQFF
NA | TRBJ2-4 | TRBV7-9 | NA | TGTGCCAGCAGCTTAGCGTCAGGGACCAAAAACATTCAGTACTTC | CASSLASGTKNIQYF
few | TRBJ2-5 | TRBV25-1 | NA | TGTGCCACCTGGGGGGAGACCCAGTACTTC | CATWGETQYF
many | TRBJ2-2 | TRBV9 | TRBD1 | TGTGCCAGCAGCGTAGTGGCAGGGGGCGGCGGGGAGCTGTTTTTT | CASSVVAGGGGELFF
many | TRBJ2-2 | TRBV7-9 | TRBD2 | TGTGCCAGCATCACTAGCGGGAGAGAAACCGGGGAGCTGTTTTTT | CASITSGRETGELFF
many | TRBJ2-1 | TRBV20-1 | TRBD2 | TGCAGTGCACTTGTCGGGACTAGCGGGTTTTCGGGGCAGTTCTTC | CSALVGTSGFSGQFF
NA | TRBJ2-2 | TRBV21-1 | NA | TGTGCCAGCAGCAAAGCCCCAGAAACTAGCGGGAGGGCGAACACCGGGGAGCTGTTTTTT | CASSKAPETSGRANTGELFF
many | TRBJ2-2 | TRBV29-1 | NA | TGCAGCGTTGAAAGAAGGGGGGACACCGGGGAGCTGTTTTTT | CSVERRGDTGELFF
many | TRBJ2-5 | TRBV4-1 | NA | TGCGCCAGCAGCCAAGATCGAGGAGAGACCCAGTACTTC | CASSQDRGETQYF
many | TRBJ2-2 | TRBV28 | NA | TGTGCCAGCAGTTTTGCAGGGGCGAACACCGGGGAGCTGTTTTTT | CASSFAGANTGELFF
many | TRBJ1-4 | TRBV12-1 | NA | TGTGCCAGCAGCCCCAACAATGAAAAACTGTTTTTT | CASSPNNEKLFF
many | TRBJ2-1 | TRBV20-1 | TRBD2 | TGCAGTGCCCCACGGGGACTAGTTGTTAGTGAGCAGTTCTTC | CSAPRGLVVSEQFF
many | TRBJ1-5 | TRBV20-1 | TRBD1 | TGCAGTGCTCAGGGGCGGACAGGTCATTCGAATAGCAATCAGCCCCAGCATTTT | CSAQGRTGHSNSNQPQHF
many | TRBJ1-6 | TRBV5-1 | NA | TGCGCCAGCAGCTTTCGGGGGCCGAACCATGATAATTCACCCCTCCACTTT | CASSFRGPNHDNSPLHF
NA | TRBJ2-1 | TRBV20-1 | TRBD1 | TGCAGTGCTCTCAAAGGGACAGGGAACAATGAGCAGTTCTTC | CSALKGTGNNEQFF